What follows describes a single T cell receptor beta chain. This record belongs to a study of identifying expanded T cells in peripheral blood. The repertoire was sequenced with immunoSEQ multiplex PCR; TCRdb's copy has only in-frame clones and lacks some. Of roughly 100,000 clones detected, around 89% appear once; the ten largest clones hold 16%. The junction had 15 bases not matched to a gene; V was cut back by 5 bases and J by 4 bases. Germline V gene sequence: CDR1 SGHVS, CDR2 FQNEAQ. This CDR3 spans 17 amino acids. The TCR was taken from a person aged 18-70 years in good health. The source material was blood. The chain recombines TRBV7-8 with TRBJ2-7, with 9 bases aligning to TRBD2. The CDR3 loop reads CASSPGGGAGGRYEQYF. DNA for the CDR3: TGTGCCAGCAGCCCCGGGGGAGGTGCGGGGGGGCGGTACGAGCAGTACTTC.